This passage covers 26 T cell receptor beta chains from one sample sequenced in a study of T cells in Graves' hyperthyroidism and ophthalmopathy. Researchers amplified the TCR beta CDR3 regions from RNA transcripts. HTBI primers were employed in a first-round RT-PCR of the TCR CDR3. TCRdb redid the calling of the multiplex PCR reads with MiXCR, one entry per CDR3 protein. The table includes roughly 24,000 distinct CDR3 sequences, roughly 45% detected once. The sequenced sample consisted of blood. The receptor set was obtained from a woman aged 25 to 45 with Graves' hyperthyroidism.

This clonotype was recorded at least ten times. The chain carries TRBV7-9 and TRBJ2-3; maybe TRBD2 (6 bases). The CDR3 runs 13 residues. V lost 2 bases and J 5 bases, leaving 8 bases between the germline ends. Germline V gives CDR1 SEHNR, CDR2 FQNEAQ (reference sequence). In nucleotides, the CDR3 is TGTGCCAGCAGCTTACGGGGAGGAGATACGCAGTATTTT. This sequence encodes CASSLRGGDTQYF.

The chain recombines TRBV7-9 with TRBJ1-2; 7 bases fit TRBD1. The germline V gene encodes CDR1 SEHNR and CDR2 FQNEAQ (reference sequence). Trimming removed 6 bases from V and 5 bases from J; junction bases left unmatched: 6. This CDR3 spans 13 amino acids. The CDR3 reads CASSETTGYGYTF. The CDR3 DNA sequence: TGTGCCAGCAGTGAAACGACAGGGTATGGCTACACCTTC.

About this clonotype: Given the absence of the conserved phenylalanine or tryptophan at the CDR3 end, a read error is likely. The genes are TRBV10-3 and TRBJ1-6, with D unresolved. CDR3 length equals 14 residues. Looked up from germline, CDR1 is ENHRY and CDR2 is SYGVKD. Trimming removed 2 bases from V and 3 bases from J, with 5 bases in between. CDR3: CAISEGNYNSPLHI. The CDR3 DNA reads TGTGCCATCAGTGAGGGGAACTATAATTCACCCCTCCACATT.

This clonotype is labeled as medium-sized. CDR3 residues: CASSVGNSGYYEQYF. The DNA for the CDR3 is TGTGCCAGCAGCGTAGGTAATAGCGGTTACTACGAGCAGTACTTC. This chain links TRBV9 with TRBJ2-7, with a tentative D call TRBD2 (6 bases). Germline CDR1 and CDR2: SGDLS and YYNGEE. The CDR3 sequence is 15 residues long. Trimming stripped 0 bases from V and 3 bases from J, with 13 bases between.

The chain uses TRBV20-1 and TRBJ2-7, with TRBD2 matching 11 bases. Germline CDR1 reads DFQATT; CDR2 reads SNEGSKA (reference sequence). The CDR3 spans 11 residues. The CDR3 loop is CSGTSGLGEYF. DNA for the CDR3: TGCAGCGGGACTAGCGGACTCGGCGAGTACTTC.

The chain recombines TRBV9 with TRBJ2-7; 7 positions match TRBD1. V gave up 1 base and J gave up 6 bases; unmatched junction bases: 7. The germline V gene has CDR1 SGDLS and CDR2 YYNGEE. The CDR3 covers 14 residues. CDR3 bases: TGTGCCAGCAGCGTAATGGGCAACAGGGGCGAGCAGTACTTC. Residues: CASSVMGNRGEQYF.

The table lists this clonotype with a count of one. The chain couples TRBV2 to TRBJ2-1; 16 nucleotides agree with TRBD2. CDR3 size: 13 residues. Germline V lookup: CDR1 SNHLY, CDR2 FYNNEI. V shed 11 bases and J 12 bases; nucleotides not matched to a gene: 7. The DNA for the CDR3 is TGTGCCGGGGGGACTAGCGGGAGGGGAGGGCAGTTCTTC. Translating it yields CAGGTSGRGGQFF.

The table lists this clonotype with many counts. The J gene is TRBJ1-4, the V gene TRBV11-2, with no clear D. CDR1 SGHAT and CDR2 FQNNGV come from the germline V gene. This CDR3 has 14 amino acids. V lost 5 bases, J lost 0 bases, and 7 bases lay in between. The CDR3 DNA is TGTGCCAGCAGCGTAGGTTCAACTAATGAAAAACTGTTTTTT. It codes for CASSVGSTNEKLFF.

The rearrangement joins TRBV24-1 to TRBJ2-7; 10 bases line up with TRBD1. CDR3 size: 16 residues. Looked up from germline, CDR1 is KGHDR and CDR2 is SFDVKD. V trimming: 3 bases; J trimming: 2 bases; junction bases outside the gene matches: 6. The CDR3 region has the DNA TGTGCCACCAGTGATCGAGCCGGGACAGGGGCCTACGAGCAGTACTTC. Protein product: CATSDRAGTGAYEQYF.

In regard to this clonotype: Because the CDR3 is missing its conserved closing phenylalanine or tryptophan, this is likely a read error. It is unclear where the CDR3 begins or ends on the DNA, so no DNA is shown, and the CDR3 is as TCRdb lists it. V is TRBV28 and J is TRBJ1-1; TRBD1 was called by the table and not checked on the DNA. Germline V gene sequence: CDR1 MDHEN, CDR2 SYDVKM. The CDR3 extends over 8 residues, inclusive of both ends. The CDR3 loop reads CASSRDSS.

This clonotype was found many times. The rearrangement links TRBV28 to TRBJ2-3; D possibly uses TRBD1 or TRBD2 (5 bases each). Trimming cost V 4 bases and J 2 bases, with 13 bases left between them. Germline V gives CDR1 MDHEN, CDR2 SYDVKM. The length of the CDR3 is 15 residues. CDR3 DNA: TGTGCCAGCAGTTCCTATCGGGACGACACAGATACGCAGTATTTT. Its translation is CASSSYRDDTDTQYF.

The chain carries TRBV2 and TRBJ2-5, with 9 bases lining up with TRBD1. The germline gives CDR1 SNHLY, CDR2 FYNNEI. CDR3 length: 14 residues. J was trimmed by 4 bases and V by 6 bases; bases with no gene match: 6. CDR3 region: CASSDTGGGETQYF. In nucleotides, the CDR3 is TGTGCCAGCAGCGATACAGGGGGCGGAGAGACCCAGTACTTC.

The V gene is TRBV9, the J gene TRBJ2-1; no reliable D call. The CDR3 sequence is 12 residues long. CDR1 is SGDLS, CDR2 YYNGEE, per germline. Trimming stripped 0 bases from V and 4 bases from J, with 2 bases between. DNA of the CDR3: TGTGCCAGCAGCGTAGCTTACAATGAGCAGTTCTTC. Translated, it gives CASSVAYNEQFF.

The chain couples TRBV5-1 to TRBJ1-2; 11 nucleotides line up with TRBD1. This CDR3 contains 15 residues. V lost 0 bases and J lost 6; bases outside the gene matches: 4. Germline assignment: CDR1 SGHRS and CDR2 YFSETQ. The CDR3 is CASSLAGQGVHGYTF. In DNA form, the CDR3 reads TGCGCCAGCAGCTTGGCGGGACAGGGGGTTCATGGCTACACCTTC. Together with reference TRBV5-1 and TRBJ1-2, the CDR3 gives the full variable domain: KAGVTQTPRYLIKTRGQQVTLSCSPISGHRSVSWYQQTPGQGLQFLFEYFSETQRNKGNFPGRFSGRQFSNSRSEMNVSTLELGDSALYLCASSLAGQGVHGYTFGSGTRLTVV.

The chain carries TRBV15 and TRBJ2-7; 7 positions agree with TRBD1. In germline, CDR1 is LNHNV, CDR2 YYDKDF (reference sequence). V shed 3 bases and J 1 base; nucleotides not matched to a gene: 6. The CDR3 has 15 residues. CDR3 nucleotide sequence: TGTGCCACCAGCAGCCGAGCAGGGGGATCCTACGAGCAGTACTTC. It yields the protein CATSSRAGGSYEQYF. The entire variable domain, with the rest obtained from reference TRBV15 and TRBJ2-7, is as follows: DAMVIQNPRYQVTQFGKPVTLSCSQTLNHNVMYWYQQKSSQAPKLLFHYYDKDFNNEADTPDNFQSRRPNTSFCFLDIRSPGLGDTAMYLCATSSRAGGSYEQYFGPGTRLTVT.

This chain uses TRBV7-9 with TRBJ1-2, with unresolved D. V lost 5 bases and J 4 bases, leaving 14 bases between the germline ends. Per germline, CDR1 SEHNR and CDR2 FQNEAQ (reference sequence). There are 14 residues in the CDR3. The CDR3, as DNA: TGTGCCAGCAGCCCACCCGACGCACGCTATGGCTACACCTTC. It yields the protein CASSPPDARYGYTF.

Sample share makes this clonotype medium-sized. The CDR3 sequence is CASAIISYNEQFF. In nucleotides, the CDR3 is TGTGCCAGCGCGATTATCTCCTACAATGAGCAGTTCTTC. The chain combines TRBV2 with TRBJ2-1; no firm D call. Germline V lookup: CDR1 SNHLY, CDR2 FYNNEI. The CDR3 covers 13 residues. The V end lost 8 bases, the J end lost 0 bases, and 8 bases lay between the germline ends.

This clonotype was seen ten or more times. This sequence joins TRBV3-1 and TRBJ1-1; 7 bases fit TRBD1. The CDR3 runs 16 residues. The germline V gene encodes CDR1 LGHDT and CDR2 YNNKEL (reference sequence). The junction had 11 bases not matched to a gene; V was cut back by 2 bases and J by 5 bases. The CDR3 bases are TGTGCCAGCAGCCAATTTATATCGGCAGGGGGAACTGAAGCTTTCTTT. It codes for CASSQFISAGGTEAFF.

This clonotype came up many times. This chain links TRBV20-1 with TRBJ2-1; 12 bases match TRBD2. The germline V gene encodes CDR1 DFQATT and CDR2 SNEGSKA (reference sequence). Trimming cost V 5 bases and J 12 bases; bases outside gene matches: 14. The CDR3 loop spans 15 amino acids. The CDR3, as DNA: TGCAGTGCTCCTCGGACTAGCGGGGTCCTATTCGTGCAGTTCTTC. This translates into CSAPRTSGVLFVQFF.

The V and J genes are TRBV25-1 and TRBJ2-7; no clear D gene. Deletions cut 5 bases from V and 0 bases from J, with 5 bases between. Germline values: CDR1 MGHDK, CDR2 SYGVNS. The CDR3 covers 12 residues. The chain's CDR3 is CASSRSSYEQYF. The CDR3 nucleotides read TGTGCCAGCAGTAGGAGCTCCTACGAGCAGTACTTC.

By its share, this clonotype is medium-sized. The chain combines TRBV2 with TRBJ1-1; TRBD1 agrees at 7 bases. The trim removed 9 bases at V and 1 base at J, leaving 5 bases unmatched. This CDR3 spans 13 amino acids. Germline V gives CDR1 SNHLY, CDR2 FYNNEI. The CDR3 loop reads CARRGTANTEAFF. The CDR3 coding sequence is TGTGCCAGGAGGGGGACAGCGAACACTGAAGCTTTCTTT.

This clonotype was recorded many times. The V call is TRBV9, the J call TRBJ1-2; maybe TRBD1 (5 bases). Germline CDR1 and CDR2: SGDLS and YYNGEE. Trimming removed 3 bases at V and 7 bases at J, with 19 bases between. The CDR3 sequence is 15 residues long. The CDR3 protein is CASSERGRARGGYTF. DNA of the CDR3: TGTGCCAGCAGCGAAAGGGGCAGGGCCAGAGGTGGCTACACCTTC.

The V gene is TRBV7-2, the J gene TRBJ2-1, with TRBD2 matching 8 bases. Unmatched junction bases numbered 6, after V lost 1 base and J lost 7 bases. The CDR3 has 15 residues. Germline V gives CDR1 SGHTA, CDR2 FQGNSA. In DNA form, the CDR3 reads TGTGCCAGCAGCTTAGTGGTGGGACTAGAGAATGAGCAGTTCTTC. Amino acids: CASSLVVGLENEQFF.

This clonotype was counted ten times or more. This chain joins TRBV4-1 and TRBJ1-2; D remains unclear. This CDR3 is 12 amino acids long. The germline CDR1 and CDR2 sequences are MGHRA and YSYEKL. Trimming cost V 1 base and J 5 bases, with 5 bases left between them. DNA of the CDR3: TGCGCCAGCAGCCAAGCTAGGTATGGCTACACCTTC. Its translation is CASSQARYGYTF.

In the case of this clonotype: With a much larger clone just one base away, this may be a read error. This CDR3 is missing its conserved last phenylalanine or tryptophan, likely due to a read error. This chain links TRBV27 with TRBJ2-1, with D maybe TRBD2 (5 bases). Germline CDR1 is MNHEY and CDR2 is SMNVEV (reference sequence). Trimming took off 0 bases at V and 8 bases at J, with 17 bases between the two ends. This CDR3 has 16 amino acids. The CDR3 spells CASSLSKGFALDEQFL. Written as DNA, the CDR3 is TGTGCCAGCAGTTTATCGAAAGGGTTCGCACTAGATGAGCAGTTCCTC.

The V gene is TRBV10-1, the J gene TRBJ2-7; possibly TRBD1 for D (5 bases). Germline V lookup: CDR1 WNHNN, CDR2 SYGVQD (reference sequence). The CDR3 has 14 residues. Trimming shortened V by 6 bases and J by 6 bases, and 18 bases separated the two germline ends. The CDR3, as DNA: TGCGCCAGCAGGGATTCCTGGGGCAAGGGCGAGCAGTACTTC. It specifies CASRDSWGKGEQYF.